This T cell receptor (beta chain) was identified in a study of T cells after yellow fever vaccination. Overall study results and limits: Any FACS-sorted repertoire could hold abundant clonotypes that contaminate it from the bulk population.

TCRdb fed the 5' RACE reads into MiXCR, producing one record per CDR3 protein. This table holds some 600,000 distinct CDR3 sequences, approximately 13% found once. Of note for this clonotype: Its target is not known.

Germline V CDR1 and CDR2: MNHNS, SASEGT. The CDR3 contains 15 residues. V dropped 5 bases and J dropped 6; count of bases not matched to a gene: 11. Sequencing was performed on PBMCs, taken on the day of the yellow fever booster vaccination. This rearrangement joins TRBV6-1 to TRBJ2-7; 9 bases line up with TRBD1. The sequence was collected from a man aged 25-45 years who received the YFV17D yellow fever vaccine. The CDR3 is CASSTGTGWSGEQYF. The CDR3 DNA sequence: TGTGCCAGCAGTACCGGGACAGGGTGGTCTGGCGAGCAGTACTTC.